The entry below gives a single T cell receptor (beta chain) sequence along with its context. Per the study methods: By means of reference gene primer amplification, nucleated cell counts were estimated. Using immunoSEQ multiplex PCR, the repertoire was profiled, and TCRdb retains in-frame clones only, with some absent. The V and J calls and clone size come from that table; D and trimming were worked out from the DNA. In the table there are about 200,000 clones, roughly four fifths of which are singletons. This sample was taken from a study of blood T cell repertoires in COVID-19. The CDR3 is 16 amino acids. Germline loops: CDR1 LGHNA, CDR2 YSLEER. V shed 1 base and J 3 bases; nucleotides not matched to a gene: 2.

Source material: peripheral blood. This chain connects TRBV4-3 to TRBJ2-1, with TRBD2 matching over 11 bases. The receptor was isolated from a woman between 35 and 50 years old with acute or convalescent COVID-19. CDR3 DNA sequence: TGCGCCAGCAGCCAAGCGCTAGCGGGAGGCTACAATGAGCAGTTCTTC. This translates into CASSQALAGGYNEQFF.